This T cell receptor beta chain stems from a study of CD8 T cells in ankylosing spondylitis. Germline assignment: CDR1 SQVTM and CDR2 ANQGSEA. V was clipped by 7 bases and J by 1 base; unmatched bases: 6. This CDR3 contains 13 residues. TCRdb re-called the 5' RACE reads with MiXCR, one entry per CDR3 protein. This sample has around 340,000 distinct CDR3 sequences; more than 20% occur once, and the top ten carry around 14%. The origin of this receptor is a male donor with ankylosing spondylitis or in good health (not recorded which). V usage is TRBV29-1 and J usage is TRBJ1-1, with 7 bases fitting TRBD1. Sequenced sample: blood, either unsorted or a sorted T cell fraction (not recorded which). CDR3 nucleotide sequence: TGCAGCGCCAATGGACAGGAGAACACTGAAGCTTTCTTT. It yields the protein CSANGQENTEAFF.